The rows below give T cell receptor beta chains drawn from one sample of a study of blood T cell repertoires in COVID-19. Data came from immunoSEQ multiplex PCR; TCRdb stores just in-frame clones and leaves some out. The sample has about 200,000 clones; under 90% are singletons. The sample was peripheral blood. Receptors originate from a man aged 55-75 years who had recovered from COVID-19. Both conserved end residues are part of each CDR3. The D gene is left open where the match is weak. Rows give clone size only sometimes, using once, few, many, or a class for an expanded clone.

d_gene: .; j_gene: TRBJ2-5; v_gene: TRBV7-3; abundance: once; CDR3nt: TGTGCCAGCAGCTTAATTCCTAGCGAGACGCAGTACTTC; CDR3aa: CASSLIPSETQYF
d_gene: TRBD1; j_gene: TRBJ2-5; v_gene: TRBV3-1/TRBV3-2; abundance: .; CDR3nt: TGTGCCAGCAGCCAGCCTCAGGGGGTAAGGGAGACCCAGTACTTC; CDR3aa: CASSQPQGVRETQYF
d_gene: TRBD1; j_gene: TRBJ2-7; v_gene: TRBV9; abundance: .; CDR3nt: TGTGCCAGCAGCGTAGAAGGGGGCAACTACGAGCAGTACTTC; CDR3aa: CASSVEGGNYEQYF
d_gene: TRBD1; j_gene: TRBJ2-2; v_gene: TRBV5-1; abundance: .; CDR3nt: TGCGCCAGCAGCTTCTACAGGGGAACCGGGGAGCTGTTTTTT; CDR3aa: CASSFYRGTGELFF
d_gene: .; j_gene: TRBJ2-2; v_gene: TRBV4-2; abundance: .; CDR3nt: TGTGCCAGCAGCCCGGCGGTTACGGCCTCGAACACCGGGGAGCTGTTTTTT; CDR3aa: CASSPAVTASNTGELFF
d_gene: TRBD2; j_gene: TRBJ2-3; v_gene: TRBV12-3/TRBV12-4; abundance: .; CDR3nt: TGTGCCAGCAGAATAGCGGGGACAGATACGCAGTATTTT; CDR3aa: CASRIAGTDTQYF
d_gene: TRBD1; j_gene: TRBJ2-5; v_gene: TRBV6-5; abundance: .; CDR3nt: TGTGCCAGCAGACCGACAGGGTCCAGGACCCAGTACTTC; CDR3aa: CASRPTGSRTQYF
d_gene: .; j_gene: TRBJ2-3; v_gene: TRBV18; abundance: .; CDR3nt: TGTGCCAGCTCACCACCGACTAGTCGTACAGATACGCAGTATTTT; CDR3aa: CASSPPTSRTDTQYF
d_gene: .; j_gene: TRBJ1-5; v_gene: TRBV6-5; abundance: .; CDR3nt: TGTGCCAGCAGTTACTCGAGAGAGGGAAGTCAGCCCCAGCATTTT; CDR3aa: CASSYSREGSQPQHF
d_gene: .; j_gene: TRBJ1-2; v_gene: TRBV12-3/TRBV12-4; abundance: .; CDR3nt: TGTGCCAGCAGTTTAGCCCTTCTCTATGGCTACACCTTC; CDR3aa: CASSLALLYGYTF
d_gene: .; j_gene: TRBJ1-2; v_gene: TRBV12-3/TRBV12-4; abundance: .; CDR3nt: TGTGCCAGCTCGGGTCGTAACTATGGCTACACCTTC; CDR3aa: CASSGRNYGYTF
d_gene: TRBD1; j_gene: TRBJ1-1; v_gene: TRBV9; abundance: .; CDR3nt: TGTGCCAGCAGCGCCGAAACAGGGGGGACTGAAGCTTTCTTT; CDR3aa: CASSAETGGTEAFF
d_gene: .; j_gene: TRBJ1-4; v_gene: TRBV30; abundance: .; CDR3nt: TGTGCCTGGAGAGGGGGTGCAACTAATGAAAAACTGTTTTTT; CDR3aa: CAWRGGATNEKLFF
d_gene: TRBD1; j_gene: TRBJ2-3; v_gene: TRBV7-9; abundance: once; CDR3nt: TGTGCCAGCACCACGACTCCAGTATCCCGGGACAGGGTAGCAGATACGCAGTATTTT; CDR3aa: CASTTTPVSRDRVADTQYF
d_gene: TRBD2; j_gene: TRBJ2-3; v_gene: TRBV9; abundance: .; CDR3nt: TGTGCCAAACTCTCTTCTAGCGGGACCAATAGCACAGATACGCAGTATTTT; CDR3aa: CAKLSSSGTNSTDTQYF
d_gene: .; j_gene: TRBJ1-3; v_gene: TRBV6-5; abundance: few; CDR3nt: TGTGCCAGCAGTTATTCATCAGGGAAAGCTGGAAACACCATATATTTT; CDR3aa: CASSYSSGKAGNTIYF
d_gene: TRBD2; j_gene: TRBJ2-1; v_gene: TRBV7-3; abundance: .; CDR3nt: TGTGCCAGCAGCTTAGCAGCAGGGAGCCGAGCGGGGAGGCACAATGAGCAGTTCTTC; CDR3aa: CASSLAAGSRAGRHNEQFF
d_gene: TRBD2; j_gene: TRBJ2-3; v_gene: TRBV5-1; abundance: .; CDR3nt: TGCGCCAGCAGCCCGGGACTAGCGTTAAGCACAGATACGCAGTATTTT; CDR3aa: CASSPGLALSTDTQYF
d_gene: .; j_gene: TRBJ1-1; v_gene: TRBV6-5; abundance: .; CDR3nt: TGTGCCAGCGCCTTTGGTGGCGGTATGAACACTGAAGCTTTCTTT; CDR3aa: CASAFGGGMNTEAFF
d_gene: .; j_gene: TRBJ1-5; v_gene: TRBV5-4; abundance: .; CDR3nt: TGTGCCAGCAGCTCCATCGGGAGCAATCAGCCCCAGCATTTT; CDR3aa: CASSSIGSNQPQHF
d_gene: TRBD1; j_gene: TRBJ1-2; v_gene: TRBV10-3; abundance: once; CDR3nt: TGTGCCATCAGCACCCGGGACAGGGGCAACTATGGCTACACCTTC; CDR3aa: CAISTRDRGNYGYTF
d_gene: TRBD2; j_gene: TRBJ2-1; v_gene: TRBV11-3; abundance: .; CDR3nt: TGTGCCAGCAGCTCGAAAGCGGGAGGGCCTGGATACAATGAGCAGTTCTTC; CDR3aa: CASSSKAGGPGYNEQFF
d_gene: TRBD2; j_gene: TRBJ2-5; v_gene: TRBV7-3; abundance: .; CDR3nt: TGTGCCAGCAGTTCTGGGCGGGGGACCCAAGAGACCCAGTACTTC; CDR3aa: CASSSGRGTQETQYF
d_gene: TRBD1; j_gene: TRBJ1-2; v_gene: TRBV6-5; abundance: .; CDR3nt: TGTGCCAGCAGGCCGCAGGGGGCTGACTATGGCTACACCTTC; CDR3aa: CASRPQGADYGYTF
d_gene: TRBD1; j_gene: TRBJ1-1; v_gene: TRBV6-2/TRBV6-3; abundance: .; CDR3nt: TGTGCCAGCAGTCTAGGGGGCCTGAACACTGAAGCTTTCTTT; CDR3aa: CASSLGGLNTEAFF
d_gene: TRBD1; j_gene: TRBJ2-5; v_gene: TRBV6-5; abundance: .; CDR3nt: TGTGCCAGCAGTTTGAACAGGGGGCGCGGGGAGACCCAGTACTTC; CDR3aa: CASSLNRGRGETQYF
d_gene: TRBD2; j_gene: TRBJ2-2; v_gene: TRBV28; abundance: .; CDR3nt: TGTGCCAGCAGCCTAGGGGCGACTAGCGGGAACACCGGGGAGCTGTTTTTT; CDR3aa: CASSLGATSGNTGELFF
d_gene: TRBD1; j_gene: TRBJ2-3; v_gene: TRBV28; abundance: .; CDR3nt: TGTGCCAGCAGCCCGGGACAGGGGACTGATACGCAGTATTTT; CDR3aa: CASSPGQGTDTQYF
d_gene: .; j_gene: TRBJ1-5; v_gene: TRBV19; abundance: once; CDR3nt: TGTGCCAGTAGTATAGAACACGGGAATCAGCCCCAGCATTTT; CDR3aa: CASSIEHGNQPQHF
d_gene: TRBD1; j_gene: TRBJ2-7; v_gene: TRBV28; abundance: .; CDR3nt: TGTGCCAGCAGTCCCCCGGGACAGGGGATTTCCTACGAGCAGTACTTC; CDR3aa: CASSPPGQGISYEQYF
d_gene: TRBD2; j_gene: TRBJ2-5; v_gene: TRBV7-2; abundance: .; CDR3nt: TGTGCCAGCAGCTTAGCGAGAAGCGGGAGGATGGAGACCCAGTACTTC; CDR3aa: CASSLARSGRMETQYF
d_gene: .; j_gene: TRBJ2-1; v_gene: TRBV6-5; abundance: .; CDR3nt: TGTGCCAGCGGGACACTCTACAATGAGCAGTTCTTC; CDR3aa: CASGTLYNEQFF
d_gene: TRBD1; j_gene: TRBJ1-5; v_gene: TRBV3-1/TRBV3-2; abundance: .; CDR3nt: TGTGCCAGCAGCCCCGACAGGGGTGGCAATCAGCCCCAGCATTTT; CDR3aa: CASSPDRGGNQPQHF
d_gene: TRBD2; j_gene: TRBJ2-2; v_gene: TRBV6-5; abundance: .; CDR3nt: TGTGCCAGCAGGTGGGGGGGGAGCACCGGGGAGCTGTTTTTT; CDR3aa: CASRWGGSTGELFF
d_gene: TRBD1; j_gene: TRBJ1-2; v_gene: TRBV12-3/TRBV12-4; abundance: .; CDR3nt: TGTGCCAGCAGTCCTGGGACAGGGGCTGGCTACACCTTC; CDR3aa: CASSPGTGAGYTF
d_gene: .; j_gene: TRBJ2-7; v_gene: TRBV24-1; abundance: .; CDR3nt: TGTGCCACCAGTGACGGGAGCTCCTACGAGCAGTACTTC; CDR3aa: CATSDGSSYEQYF
d_gene: .; j_gene: TRBJ1-3; v_gene: TRBV3-1/TRBV3-2; abundance: .; CDR3nt: TGTGCCAGCAGCCAAGTACGGCAGGGCCCTGGAAACACCATATATTTT; CDR3aa: CASSQVRQGPGNTIYF
d_gene: TRBD2; j_gene: TRBJ2-1; v_gene: TRBV9; abundance: .; CDR3nt: TGTGCCAGCAGCGTAAATCAGGGACTAGGGCGGAATGAGCAGTTCTTC; CDR3aa: CASSVNQGLGRNEQFF
d_gene: .; j_gene: TRBJ1-2; v_gene: TRBV5-1; abundance: .; CDR3nt: TGCGCCAGCAGCTTGGGTGGGACACAGGACTATGGCTACACCTTC; CDR3aa: CASSLGGTQDYGYTF
d_gene: .; j_gene: TRBJ2-7; v_gene: TRBV19; abundance: .; CDR3nt: TGTGCCAGTAGTATTGGGACAAGGGCGCACGAGCAGTACTTC; CDR3aa: CASSIGTRAHEQYF
d_gene: TRBD2; j_gene: TRBJ2-1; v_gene: TRBV11-2; abundance: .; CDR3nt: TGTGCCAGCAGCTTAGGTACAACTAGCGTCTACAATGAGCAGTTCTTC; CDR3aa: CASSLGTTSVYNEQFF
d_gene: .; j_gene: TRBJ2-7; v_gene: TRBV11-2; abundance: .; CDR3nt: TGTGCCAGCAGCTTAGAAAGGGGCTCCTACGAGCAGTACTTC; CDR3aa: CASSLERGSYEQYF
d_gene: TRBD2; j_gene: TRBJ2-3; v_gene: TRBV10-3; abundance: once; CDR3nt: TGTGCCATCCGGGAGGGAGGTAAACGCACAGATACGCAGTATTTT; CDR3aa: CAIREGGKRTDTQYF
d_gene: TRBD1; j_gene: TRBJ2-3; v_gene: TRBV13; abundance: .; CDR3nt: TGTGCCAGCAGCTTAGGCCTAAGCAGGGGGCGGACAGATACGCAGTATTTT; CDR3aa: CASSLGLSRGRTDTQYF
d_gene: TRBD1; j_gene: TRBJ1-1; v_gene: TRBV30; abundance: .; CDR3nt: TGTGCCTGGAGTGGGGGACAGGGGGATACTGAAGCTTTCTTT; CDR3aa: CAWSGGQGDTEAFF
d_gene: .; j_gene: TRBJ1-4; v_gene: TRBV3-1/TRBV3-2; abundance: .; CDR3nt: TGTGCCAGCAGCCCCCGACTGACTGAAAAACTGTTTTTT; CDR3aa: CASSPRLTEKLFF
d_gene: TRBD2; j_gene: TRBJ2-7; v_gene: TRBV18; abundance: .; CDR3nt: TGTGCCAGCACCCTCTCGCCCGGGACAGGGGGGACTAGCGGGAGCTACGAGCAGTACTTC; CDR3aa: CASTLSPGTGGTSGSYEQYF
d_gene: .; j_gene: TRBJ1-3; v_gene: TRBV4-1; abundance: .; CDR3nt: TGCGCCAGCAGCCAAGGGGGCACTGGAAACACCATATATTTT; CDR3aa: CASSQGGTGNTIYF
d_gene: .; j_gene: TRBJ1-4; v_gene: TRBV7-9; abundance: many; CDR3nt: TGTGCCAGCGGGGGACTAGCGCAAAAACTGTTTTTT; CDR3aa: CASGGLAQKLFF
d_gene: .; j_gene: TRBJ2-7; v_gene: TRBV28; abundance: .; CDR3nt: TGTGCCAGCATGGCAGGCACCTACGAGCAGTACTTC; CDR3aa: CASMAGTYEQYF
d_gene: .; j_gene: TRBJ1-5; v_gene: TRBV21-1; abundance: once; CDR3nt: TGTGCCAGCAGGGGGGACAGGGGAAGGGATCAGCCCCAGCATTTT; CDR3aa: CASRGDRGRDQPQHF
d_gene: TRBD2; j_gene: TRBJ2-7; v_gene: TRBV7-2; abundance: once; CDR3nt: TGTGCCAGCAGCTTAAGATTCCTAGCGGGAGATCACGAGCAGTACTTC; CDR3aa: CASSLRFLAGDHEQYF
d_gene: TRBD2; j_gene: TRBJ2-5; v_gene: TRBV6-1; abundance: .; CDR3nt: TGTGCCAGCAGTGAAGCCCGACTAGCGGGTCGTGGAGAGACCCAGTACTTC; CDR3aa: CASSEARLAGRGETQYF